What follows are 28 T cell receptor beta chains derived from one specimen sequenced in a study of shared clonotypes between healthy human individuals (dated by TCRdb to 2020 to 2021). Receptor libraries were prepared by the immunoSEQ multiplex PCR assay. The immuneACCESS repertoire file appears here via TCRdb, limited to in-frame rearrangements. These files lack a portion of the clones; in checked studies, under half of the deficit traces to unresolved V genes, and the cause of the others is not known. The sample table lists 500,000 to 650,000 clones, around 76% of them with a count of one. The ten most abundant clones make up more than 10% of the sample. Sequencing was carried out using PBMCs. These TCRs come from a woman aged 40 to 50 in good health. Some clones in this sample may be carry-over from other donors' samples.

J is TRBJ2-5 and V is TRBV27; unclear D gene. CDR1 is MNHEY, CDR2 SMNVEV, per germline (reference sequence). This CDR3 has 15 amino acids. The V end lost 3 bases, the J end lost 4 bases, and 15 bases lay between the germline ends. Written as DNA, the CDR3 is TGTGCCAGCAGTTTCCACCGGGCCCCGGGAGAGACCCAGTACTTC. Translated: CASSFHRAPGETQYF.

This chain connects TRBV6-5 to TRBJ2-7; 12 positions agree with TRBD2. The CDR3 loop spans 13 amino acids. Germline lookup yields CDR1 MNHEY and CDR2 SVGAGI. V was pared by 6 bases and J by 9 bases, with 6 bases of the junction left unmatched. In DNA, the CDR3 is TGTGCCAGCAGACAACTAGCGGGAGGCCGGCAGTACTTC. Amino acid sequence: CASRQLAGGRQYF.

The gene calls are TRBV2 and TRBJ1-4, with D perhaps matching TRBD1 (6 bases). Germline V gene data show CDR1 as SNHLY and CDR2 as FYNNEI. This CDR3 contains 14 residues. With 10 bases removed from V and 8 bases from J, the gap between germline ends came to 20 bases. CDR3 coding DNA: TGTGCCACCCAGATGGACAGAGTTGGGGAAAAACTGTTTTTT. Translated, it gives CATQMDRVGEKLFF.

This chain joins TRBV5-1 and TRBJ1-2; D call uncertain. The CDR3 is made up of 15 amino acids. V lost 0 bases and J 3 bases, leaving 12 bases between the germline ends. Germline V gives CDR1 SGHRS, CDR2 YFSETQ. As DNA, the CDR3 is TGCGCCAGCAGCTTGGGAGGCCAGGCCGACTATGGCTACACCTTC. Its protein product is CASSLGGQADYGYTF. The full variable domain, in which reference TRBV5-1 and TRBJ1-2 provide the parts outside the CDR3, is KAGVTQTPRYLIKTRGQQVTLSCSPISGHRSVSWYQQTPGQGLQFLFEYFSETQRNKGNFPGRFSGRQFSNSRSEMNVSTLELGDSALYLCASSLGGQADYGYTFGSGTRLTVV.

V and J are TRBV5-5 and TRBJ2-7; 7 nucleotides line up with TRBD1. This CDR3 has 12 amino acids. With 4 bases clipped from V and 4 bases from J, the junction kept 2 bases outside the gene matches. Germline values: CDR1 SGHKS, CDR2 YYEKEE (reference sequence). CDR3 sequence (DNA): TGTGCCAGCAGCCGACAGGGATACGAGCAGTACTTC. Translation: CASSRQGYEQYF.

The gene calls are TRBV5-6 and TRBJ2-5, with a weak D call TRBD1 (5 bases). Germline V gene data show CDR1 as SGHDT and CDR2 as YYEEEE. The CDR3 covers 14 residues. V lost 1 base and J 2 bases, leaving 9 bases between the germline ends. CDR3 nucleotides: TGTGCCAGCAGCTTGACAGGAACACAAGAGACCCAGTACTTC. It translates to CASSLTGTQETQYF.

A note on this clone: One end of the junction is discordant with germline, which a read error may explain. This chain connects TRBV7-2 to TRBJ2-1; tentatively, D is TRBD2 (6 bases). Germline V gives CDR1 SGHTA, CDR2 FQGNSA. There are 15 residues in the CDR3. The CDR3 reads CASSLGSGANNEQFF. The CDR3 DNA reads TGTGCCAGCAGTTTAGGTAGCGGAGCTAACAATGAGCAGTTCTTC.

Comments on this clone: The sample carries other DNA sequences with the same CDR3. V usage is TRBV18 and J usage is TRBJ2-3, with no clear D. The CDR3 loop spans 13 amino acids. Germline CDR1 and CDR2: KGHSH and LQKENI. Trimming took off 3 bases at V and 1 base at J, with 5 bases between the two ends. The CDR3 protein is CASSPPGTDTQYF. The CDR3 nucleotides read TGTGCCAGCTCACCTCCCGGCACAGATACGCAGTATTTT.

The count of this clone is one. J is TRBJ2-5 and V is TRBV7-9; D is unresolved. Trimming left V 5 bases short and J 1 base short, with 8 bases between. The CDR3 loop spans 13 amino acids. The germline V gene encodes CDR1 SEHNR and CDR2 FQNEAQ (reference sequence). CDR3 coding DNA: TGTGCCAGCAGCCACAATTCCCAAGAGACCCAGTACTTC. It translates to CASSHNSQETQYF.

This clone has just one count. The gene calls are TRBV18 and TRBJ2-5; D ambiguous. Per the germline V gene, CDR1 is KGHSH and CDR2 is LQKENI. The CDR3 spans 13 residues. Deletions cut 2 bases from V and 3 bases from J, with 7 bases between. Here the CDR3 DNA reads TGTGCCAGCTCACCAAACGGAGAAGAGACCCAGTACTTC. Protein: CASSPNGEETQYF.

The chain carries TRBV11-2 and TRBJ1-2; 8 bases are a match to TRBD1. J was trimmed by 4 bases and V by 3 bases; bases with no gene match: 7. Germline CDR1 SGHAT, CDR2 FQNNGV. The CDR3 is made up of 15 amino acids. CDR3 region: CASSLAGGSSYGYTF. In nucleotides, the CDR3 is TGTGCCAGCAGCTTGGCAGGGGGCAGCAGCTATGGCTACACCTTC.

This chain connects TRBV5-6 to TRBJ2-5, with TRBD1 identical over 8 bases. Germline CDR1 is SGHDT and CDR2 is YYEEEE. There are 16 residues in the CDR3. V shed 5 bases and J 3 bases; nucleotides not matched to a gene: 12. The CDR3 loop is CASSPFDRGRKETQYF. The CDR3 bases are TGTGCCAGCAGTCCGTTTGACAGGGGAAGAAAAGAGACCCAGTACTTC.

V gene TRBV7-3 combines with J gene TRBJ2-5; D is uncertain. The CDR3 spans 13 residues. The V gene lost 2 bases and the J gene lost 5 bases, with 9 bases spanning the gap. CDR1 is SGHTA and CDR2 is FQGTGA in the germline V gene. The CDR3 sequence: CASSLGDLETQYF. The DNA of the CDR3 is TGTGCCAGCAGCTTAGGAGATCTTGAGACCCAGTACTTC.

This chain connects TRBV7-2 to TRBJ2-7; D call uncertain. V was clipped by 1 base and J by 0 bases, with 16 bases between them. Looked up from germline, CDR1 is SGHTA and CDR2 is FQGNSA. CDR3 length: 17 residues. CDR3 in amino acids: CASSLVPGLLGSYEQYF. The CDR3 DNA reads as TGTGCCAGCAGCTTAGTCCCAGGCCTCCTGGGCTCCTACGAGCAGTACTTC.

The chain joins TRBV27 to TRBJ1-5; maybe TRBD1 (6 bases). Germline V gene lookup returns CDR1 MNHEY and CDR2 SMNVEV (reference sequence). Trimming pared 5 bases from V and 4 bases from J, leaving 15 bases between. This CDR3 comprises 15 residues. The CDR3, as DNA: TGTGCCAGCAGTCGCGATGGACAGATTAATCAGCCCCAGCATTTT. The encoded protein is CASSRDGQINQPQHF.

This sequence joins TRBV9 and TRBJ2-1; the D is unclear. Trimming left V 0 bases short and J 8 bases short, with 12 bases between. CDR1 and CDR2 from the germline V gene are SGDLS and YYNGEE. This CDR3 spans 14 amino acids. CDR3 nucleotide sequence: TGTGCCAGCAGCGTAGCACGCTTCCCCGATGAGCAGTTCTTC. Its translation: CASSVARFPDEQFF.

This rearrangement joins TRBV7-9 to TRBJ1-5; 10 positions agree with TRBD1. CDR3 size: 14 residues. CDR1 SEHNR and CDR2 FQNEAQ come from the germline V gene (reference sequence). The ends lost 4 bases at V and 4 bases at J; junction bases unmatched: 1. CDR3 DNA: TGTGCCAGCAGCTGGACAGGGGGGAATCAGCCCCAGCATTTT. Translation: CASSWTGGNQPQHF.

This chain joins TRBV6-6 and TRBJ1-1; D call uncertain. Per the germline V gene, CDR1 is MNHNY and CDR2 is SVGAGI (reference sequence). Deletions cut 8 bases from V and 4 bases from J, with 20 bases between. The CDR3 runs 15 residues. The DNA of the CDR3 is TGTGCCAGCCATCGGGGTTTGATGTTCTTCACTGAAGCTTTCTTT. It translates to CASHRGLMFFTEAFF.

This chain uses TRBV19 with TRBJ2-5; 9 bases map to TRBD1. This CDR3 contains 14 residues. Trimming cost V 5 bases and J 5 bases; bases outside gene matches: 6. Germline values: CDR1 LNHDA, CDR2 SQIVND (reference sequence). The CDR3 reads CASSLQGARETQYF. Here the CDR3 DNA reads TGTGCCAGTAGTTTACAGGGGGCGCGGGAGACCCAGTACTTC.

The chain links TRBV28 to TRBJ2-3; no reliable D call. The CDR3 is made up of 15 amino acids. Germline V lookup: CDR1 MDHEN, CDR2 SYDVKM. Deletions cut 2 bases from V and 7 bases from J, with 16 bases between. CDR3 DNA sequence: TGTGCCAGCAGTTTAGGGCCCACCCCTCGTTATACGCAGTATTTT. It encodes CASSLGPTPRYTQYF.

The gene calls are TRBV2 and TRBJ1-6, with D perhaps matching TRBD1 (6 bases). CDR1 and CDR2 from the germline V gene are SNHLY and FYNNEI. With 4 bases removed from V and 6 bases from J, the gap between germline ends came to 10 bases. The CDR3 is made up of 14 amino acids. CDR3 protein: CASSVGGRNSPLHF. The CDR3 DNA sequence: TGTGCCAGCAGTGTCGGGGGCCGTAATTCACCCCTCCACTTT. The variable domain in full, completed from reference TRBV2 and TRBJ1-6, reads EPEVTQTPSHQVTQMGQEVILRCVPISNHLYFYWYRQILGQKVEFLVSFYNNEISEKSEIFDDQFSVERPDGSNFTLKIRSTKLEDSAMYFCASSVGGRNSPLHFGNGTRLTVT.

The chain is built from TRBV15 and TRBJ1-4; TRBD1 might be the D (6 bases). Germline V CDR1 and CDR2: LNHNV, YYDKDF (reference sequence). The CDR3 spans 15 residues. V lost 0 bases to trimming and J lost 7 bases, with 12 bases between them. CDR3 sequence reads: CATSRDGGPSEKLFF. The CDR3 nucleotides are TGTGCCACCAGCAGAGATGGGGGGCCGAGTGAAAAACTGTTTTTT.

The chain recombines TRBV19 with TRBJ1-5; D gene uncertain. CDR3 length equals 17 residues. V was clipped by 5 bases and J by 0 bases, with 17 bases between them. Germline CDR1 is LNHDA and CDR2 is SQIVND (reference sequence). The CDR3 DNA sequence: TGTGCCAGTAGTCCCTGGACGTACTCTAATAGCAATCAGCCCCAGCATTTT. This sequence encodes CASSPWTYSNSNQPQHF.

The chain uses TRBV28 and TRBJ1-2, with unresolved D. Per germline, CDR1 MDHEN and CDR2 SYDVKM. CDR3 length equals 13 residues. V was cut by 3 bases and J by 4 bases, with 9 bases left in between. Here the CDR3 DNA reads TGTGCCAGCAGTTTTTTGGGGAGCTATGGCTACACCTTC. Translating it yields CASSFLGSYGYTF.

V is TRBV18 and J is TRBJ2-1, with D uncertain. Germline V gene lookup returns CDR1 KGHSH and CDR2 LQKENI. The ends were cut back, 2 bases at V and 3 bases at J, with 11 bases in the middle. The CDR3 totals 15 residues. Here the CDR3 reads CASSPWSQNYNEQFF. In DNA form, the CDR3 reads TGTGCCAGCTCACCATGGAGCCAGAACTACAATGAGCAGTTCTTC.

This clone showed up just once. The chain links TRBV15 to TRBJ2-3; D gene unclear. The CDR3 consists of 13 residues. Germline-derived CDR1 and CDR2 are LNHNV and YYDKDF (reference sequence). V was shortened by 0 bases and J by 4 bases, with 5 bases between the two germline ends. The DNA of the CDR3 is TGTGCCACCAGCAGAGATCCAGCAGATACGCAGTATTTT. As protein: CATSRDPADTQYF.

As to this clone: The missing conserved phenylalanine or tryptophan at the end of this CDR3 makes a read error likely. The rearrangement joins TRBV30 to TRBJ1-5, with D possibly matching TRBD1 (5 bases). The germline V and J ends were trimmed by 3 bases and 2 bases, with 8 bases remaining between them. Germline V gives CDR1 GTSNPN, CDR2 SVGIG (reference sequence). The CDR3 length is 13 residues. In DNA form, the CDR3 reads TGTGCCTGGAGCCAGGGAGGCAATCAGCCCCAGCATCTT. Protein: CAWSQGGNQPQHL.

V is TRBV2 and J is TRBJ2-2; D remains ambiguous. This CDR3 has 14 residues. CDR1 and CDR2 from the germline V gene are SNHLY and FYNNEI. Trimming removed 7 bases from V and 0 bases from J, with 9 bases in between. CDR3 sequence: CASIETTNTGELFF. The CDR3 DNA follows: TGTGCCAGCATAGAGACCACGAACACCGGGGAGCTGTTTTTT.